These T cell receptor beta chains were read from a single sample in a study of cytomegalovirus exposure and HLA in healthy donors. The repertoire was sequenced with immunoSEQ multiplex PCR; TCRdb's copy has only in-frame clones and lacks some. This table holds some 150,000 clones, 79% found once. What was sequenced was PBMCs. The receptors derive from a middle-aged man in good health and CMV-seronegative. CDR3s include the opening cysteine and the closing phenylalanine or tryptophan. D genes are given only for firm matches. Clone size is not always given. Where it is, it says once, few, many or a class for expanded clones.

CDR3 length	D gene	clone size	V gene	J gene	CDR3 protein	CDR3 DNA
15	NA	NA	TRBV11-2	TRBJ1-6	CASSLGARGNSPLHF	TGTGCCAGCAGCTTAGGGGCCAGGGGTAATTCACCCCTCCACTTT
13	NA	NA	TRBV2	TRBJ2-3	CASTSHESDTQYF	TGTGCCAGCACTAGCCACGAGTCAGATACGCAGTATTTT
13	NA	NA	TRBV27	TRBJ2-5	CATSRRGQETQYF	TGTGCCACCAGTAGGCGGGGCCAAGAGACCCAGTACTTC
14	TRBD2	NA	TRBV5-1	TRBJ2-7	CASSRRGGDYEQYF	TGCGCCAGCAGCCGCCGCGGGGGGGACTACGAGCAGTACTTC
15	TRBD2	NA	TRBV7-2	TRBJ2-1	CASSPGGGTYNEQFF	TGTGCCAGCAGCCCCGGGGGGGGGACCTACAATGAGCAGTTCTTC
13	NA	NA	TRBV2	TRBJ2-7	CASIGGRDHEQYF	TGTGCCAGCATTGGGGGCCGGGACCACGAGCAGTACTTC
16	TRBD2	NA	TRBV7-6	TRBJ2-1	CASSFSAGGGVYEQFF	TGTGCCAGCAGCTTCTCAGCGGGAGGAGGTGTTTATGAGCAGTTCTTC
13	NA	NA	TRBV6-5	TRBJ1-2	CASSKPGNYGYTF	TGTGCCAGCAGTAAGCCAGGGAACTATGGCTACACCTTC
11	NA	NA	TRBV7-9	TRBJ1-1	CASSSNPGVFF	TGTGCCAGCAGCTCCAACCCCGGGGTATTCTTT
11	NA	NA	TRBV19	TRBJ2-7	CATRNAYEQYF	TGTGCCACCAGAAACGCCTACGAGCAGTACTTC
17	TRBD2	NA	TRBV30	TRBJ2-3	CAWNPRQLAGGPDTQYF	TGTGCCTGGAATCCCCGCCAACTAGCGGGAGGGCCAGATACGCAGTATTTT
14	NA	NA	TRBV9	TRBJ2-5	CASSVTSSGETQYF	TGTGCCAGCAGCGTAACTAGTTCAGGAGAGACCCAGTACTTC
12	NA	NA	TRBV5-6	TRBJ1-2	CASSLGDTGYTF	TGTGCCAGCAGCTTGGGAGACACCGGCTACACCTTC
18	TRBD1	NA	TRBV7-9	TRBJ1-5	CASSLARGQGSGNQPQHF	TGTGCCAGCAGCTTAGCCCGAGGACAGGGCTCTGGGAATCAGCCCCAGCATTTT
12	NA	NA	TRBV9	TRBJ2-3	CASSRRSDTQYF	TGTGCCAGCAGCCGTAGAAGCGATACGCAGTATTTT
13	NA	few	TRBV7-2	TRBJ2-7	CASSLGAPREQYF	TGTGCCAGCAGCTTAGGGGCACCAAGGGAGCAGTACTTC
16	TRBD1	NA	TRBV27	TRBJ2-1	CASSLSTDRLINEQFF	TGTGCCAGCAGTTTATCAACGGACAGGTTGATCAATGAGCAGTTCTTC
14	NA	NA	TRBV7-9	TRBJ2-5	CASSFQGNQETQYF	TGTGCCAGCAGCTTTCAGGGTAACCAAGAGACCCAGTACTTC
12	NA	NA	TRBV5-4	TRBJ2-7	CASSFGGYEQYF	TGTGCCAGCAGCTTCGGAGGCTACGAGCAGTACTTC
14	NA	NA	TRBV5-1	TRBJ2-1	CASSSAGSHNEQFF	TGCGCCAGCAGCTCTGCAGGGTCTCACAATGAGCAGTTCTTC
14	NA	NA	TRBV5-1	TRBJ1-2	CASSLQGEDYGYTF	TGCGCCAGCAGCTTACAGGGTGAGGACTATGGCTACACCTTC
15	TRBD1	NA	TRBV6-1	TRBJ1-5	CASVLSGGAGQPQHF	TGTGCCAGCGTCCTATCAGGGGGCGCGGGTCAGCCCCAGCATTTT
15	TRBD1	NA	TRBV6-5	TRBJ1-2	CAAAVRGGDIYGYTF	TGTGCCGCCGCAGTTCGAGGGGGCGATATCTATGGCTACACCTTC
14	NA	NA	TRBV5-1	TRBJ2-3	CASSLEPGTDTQYF	TGCGCCAGCAGCTTGGAACCCGGGACAGATACGCAGTATTTT
14	NA	NA	TRBV5-1	TRBJ2-3	CASSLAPEASAQYF	TGCGCCAGCAGCTTGGCCCCAGAGGCCTCGGCGCAGTATTTT
15	TRBD2	NA	TRBV4-3	TRBJ2-5	CASSQGTSEMETQYF	TGCGCCAGCAGCCAAGGAACTAGCGAAATGGAGACCCAGTACTTC
13	NA	NA	TRBV6-1	TRBJ1-2	CASSERGSYGYTF	TGTGCCAGCAGTGAAAGGGGGTCCTATGGCTACACCTTC
14	NA	NA	TRBV7-8	TRBJ1-1	CASSLVQGNTEAFF	TGTGCCAGCAGCTTAGTACAGGGAAACACTGAAGCTTTCTTT
15	NA	NA	TRBV7-6	TRBJ2-7	CASSPTGYGSYEQYF	TGTGCCAGCAGCCCCACAGGGTACGGGTCCTACGAGCAGTACTTC
11	NA	NA	TRBV20-1	TRBJ2-7	CSAQGIYEQYF	TGCAGTGCCCAGGGAATCTACGAGCAGTACTTC
16	TRBD1	NA	TRBV10-3	TRBJ1-3	CAISEGDRISGNTIYF	TGTGCCATCAGTGAGGGGGACAGGATCTCTGGAAACACCATATATTTT
18	TRBD1	NA	TRBV28	TRBJ2-6	CATASTGDRNSGANGLTF	TGTGCCACAGCCTCGACAGGGGACAGAAACTCTGGGGCCAACGGCCTGACTTTC
21	TRBD1	NA	TRBV4-2	TRBJ1-1	CASSPGTGGLIGASYRTEAFF	TGTGCCAGCAGCCCGGGGACAGGGGGCCTCATCGGGGCCTCTTATCGCACTGAAGCTTTCTTT
15	NA	NA	TRBV10-2	TRBJ2-2	CASIGSRAGTGELFF	TGCGCCAGCATTGGTTCCAGGGCCGGCACCGGGGAGCTGTTTTTT
14	TRBD1	NA	TRBV30	TRBJ2-3	CAWNGQGGTDTQYF	TGTGCCTGGAATGGACAGGGGGGAACAGATACGCAGTATTTT
15	TRBD2	NA	TRBV5-5	TRBJ2-5	CASSSGLAGEETQYF	TGTGCCAGCAGCTCCGGACTAGCGGGAGAGGAGACCCAGTACTTC
15	NA	NA	TRBV10-3	TRBJ1-6	CAIRTATGSDSPLHF	TGTGCCATCAGGACCGCGACAGGTTCCGATTCACCCCTCCACTTT
14	TRBD2	NA	TRBV28	TRBJ2-1	CASILSGRGNEQFF	TGTGCCAGCATCCTTAGCGGGAGGGGCAATGAGCAGTTCTTC
11	NA	once	TRBV29-1	TRBJ2-7	CSVVTDYEQYF	TGCAGCGTTGTCACAGACTACGAGCAGTACTTC
15	NA	NA	TRBV7-9	TRBJ2-2	CASSLVLGRSGELFF	TGTGCCAGCAGCTTAGTACTAGGTCGTTCCGGGGAGCTGTTTTTT
17	TRBD2	NA	TRBV28	TRBJ2-5	CASSGSGTSGNQETQYF	TGTGCCAGCAGCGGGAGCGGGACTAGCGGGAACCAAGAGACCCAGTACTTC
13	TRBD1	NA	TRBV6-5	TRBJ2-7	CASSIGTGLEQYF	TGTGCCAGCAGCATAGGGACAGGGCTCGAGCAGTACTTC
15	NA	NA	TRBV28	TRBJ1-3	CASKNQGWSGNTIYF	TGTGCCAGCAAAAACCAGGGCTGGTCTGGAAACACCATATATTTT
13	NA	NA	TRBV5-4	TRBJ2-5	CASSSHPQETQYF	TGTGCCAGCAGCTCCCATCCCCAAGAGACCCAGTACTTC
14	TRBD2	few	TRBV7-9	TRBJ2-7	CASSSGLAGSEQYF	TGTGCCAGCAGCTCAGGACTAGCGGGATCCGAGCAGTACTTC
15	TRBD1	NA	TRBV5-1	TRBJ1-1	CASSPGQGRNTEAFF	TGCGCCAGCAGCCCGGGACAGGGGCGGAACACTGAAGCTTTCTTT
11	NA	few	TRBV16	TRBJ1-1	CASSQFSEAFF	TGTGCCAGCAGCCAATTTAGTGAAGCTTTCTTT
14	NA	NA	TRBV6-1	TRBJ2-5	CASRQTGDQETQYF	TGTGCCAGCAGACAGACAGGCGATCAAGAGACCCAGTACTTC
16	TRBD1	NA	TRBV5-6	TRBJ2-1	CASSPDRGAFYNEQFF	TGTGCCAGCAGTCCTGACAGGGGGGCCTTCTACAATGAGCAGTTCTTC
15	TRBD2	NA	TRBV2	TRBJ2-1	CASSVPLAGGNEQFF	TGTGCCAGCAGTGTACCGCTAGCGGGAGGCAATGAGCAGTTCTTC
14	NA	few	TRBV15	TRBJ2-7	CATSRVGANYEQYF	TGTGCCACCAGCAGAGTGGGGGCTAACTACGAGCAGTACTTC
11	NA	NA	TRBV30	TRBJ2-1	CAWSITGEQFF	TGTGCCTGGAGTATAACGGGAGAGCAGTTCTTC
16	NA	NA	TRBV13	TRBJ2-1	CASSLGGGSSYNEQFF	TGTGCCAGCAGCTTAGGTGGGGGGAGCTCCTACAATGAGCAGTTCTTC
15	TRBD1	NA	TRBV11-2	TRBJ2-7	CASSLGGTGGGEQYF	TGTGCCAGCAGCTTAGGTGGGACAGGGGGCGGCGAGCAGTACTTC
15	TRBD1	NA	TRBV11-1	TRBJ2-1	CASSLTGGRDNEQFF	TGTGCCAGCAGCCTTACAGGGGGGAGAGACAATGAGCAGTTCTTC
16	TRBD1	once	TRBV10-3	TRBJ1-3	CAISETRDSSGNTIYF	TGTGCCATCAGTGAAACCCGGGACAGCTCTGGAAACACCATATATTTT
16	TRBD1	NA	TRBV10-3	TRBJ1-4	CAISERGQGSDEKLFF	TGTGCCATCAGTGAACGGGGACAGGGGTCCGATGAAAAACTGTTTTTT
15	TRBD1	few	TRBV6-5	TRBJ1-1	CASSRDRGINTEAFF	TGTGCCAGCAGCCGAGACAGGGGAATAAACACTGAAGCTTTCTTT
13	NA	once	TRBV11-2	TRBJ1-1	CASSSVPNTEAFF	TGTGCCAGCAGCTCTGTTCCGAACACTGAAGCTTTCTTT
15	TRBD1	few	TRBV10-3	TRBJ2-5	CAISLGQSTEETQYF	TGTGCCATCAGTCTGGGACAGTCAACCGAAGAGACCCAGTACTTC